The entry that follows covers one TCR beta chain sequence. Its antigen is as yet unknown. These data are taken from a study of post-analysis software for immune sequencing data. Findings and caveats of the study: There were five TRBV segments more frequent in patients than controls, and TRBV5-6, TRBV5-1 and TRBV20-1 were among them. The F measure placed samples prepared in the same batch into strongly shared clusters.

Each TCR beta cDNA library carried unique molecular identifiers. In TCRdb, the PCR reads were re-called with MiXCR into one record per CDR3 protein. The table shows 650,000 to 850,000 distinct CDR3 sequences, with approximately 53% occurring only once. The V gene lost 0 bases and the J gene lost 3 bases, with 18 bases spanning the gap. CDR3 length: 17 residues. Germline CDR1 and CDR2: SQVTM and ANQGSEA. This receptor was identified in a girl under 18 with multiple sclerosis. Sequenced: blood. The chain carries TRBV29-1 and TRBJ2-1, with a tentative D call TRBD2 (6 bases). Here the CDR3 DNA reads TGCAGCGTTGAAGATATTTCTAAGAAGGGACTCTACAATGAGCAGTTCTTC. Its translation is CSVEDISKKGLYNEQFF.